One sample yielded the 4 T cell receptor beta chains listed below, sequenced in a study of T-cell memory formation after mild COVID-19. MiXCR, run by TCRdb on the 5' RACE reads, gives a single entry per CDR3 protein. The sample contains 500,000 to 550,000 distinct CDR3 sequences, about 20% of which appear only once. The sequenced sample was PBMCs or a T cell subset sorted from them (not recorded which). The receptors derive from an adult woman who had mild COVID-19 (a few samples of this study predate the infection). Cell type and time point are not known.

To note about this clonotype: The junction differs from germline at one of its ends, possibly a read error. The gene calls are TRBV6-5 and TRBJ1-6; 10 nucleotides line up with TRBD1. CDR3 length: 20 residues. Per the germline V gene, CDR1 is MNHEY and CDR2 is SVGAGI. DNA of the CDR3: TGTGCCAGCAGTTACTCGGCCGGGACAGGGGCCCGAAATTATAATTCACCCATCCACTTT. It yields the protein CASSYSAGTGARNYNSPIHF.

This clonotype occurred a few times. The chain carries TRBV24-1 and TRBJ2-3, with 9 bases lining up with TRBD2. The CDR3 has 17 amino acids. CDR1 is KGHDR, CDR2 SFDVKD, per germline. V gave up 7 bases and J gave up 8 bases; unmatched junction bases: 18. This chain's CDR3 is CATSSTEREASKATQYF. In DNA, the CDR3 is TGTGCCACCAGCTCGACCGAGCGGGAGGCTAGCAAGGCTACGCAGTATTTT.

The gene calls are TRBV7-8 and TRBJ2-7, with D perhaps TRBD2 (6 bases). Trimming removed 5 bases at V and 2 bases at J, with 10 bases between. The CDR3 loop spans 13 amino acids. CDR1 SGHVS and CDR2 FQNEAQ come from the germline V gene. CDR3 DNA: TGTGCCAGCAGCCGACTAGAAACCTACGAGCAGTACTTC. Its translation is CASSRLETYEQYF.

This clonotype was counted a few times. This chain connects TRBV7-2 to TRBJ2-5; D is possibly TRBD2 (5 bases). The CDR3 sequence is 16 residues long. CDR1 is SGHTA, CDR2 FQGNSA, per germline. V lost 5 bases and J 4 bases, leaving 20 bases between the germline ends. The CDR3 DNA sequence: TGTGCCAGCAGCCCGAAGCGGAACCTATTGGGAGAGACCCAGTACTTC. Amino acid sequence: CASSPKRNLLGETQYF.